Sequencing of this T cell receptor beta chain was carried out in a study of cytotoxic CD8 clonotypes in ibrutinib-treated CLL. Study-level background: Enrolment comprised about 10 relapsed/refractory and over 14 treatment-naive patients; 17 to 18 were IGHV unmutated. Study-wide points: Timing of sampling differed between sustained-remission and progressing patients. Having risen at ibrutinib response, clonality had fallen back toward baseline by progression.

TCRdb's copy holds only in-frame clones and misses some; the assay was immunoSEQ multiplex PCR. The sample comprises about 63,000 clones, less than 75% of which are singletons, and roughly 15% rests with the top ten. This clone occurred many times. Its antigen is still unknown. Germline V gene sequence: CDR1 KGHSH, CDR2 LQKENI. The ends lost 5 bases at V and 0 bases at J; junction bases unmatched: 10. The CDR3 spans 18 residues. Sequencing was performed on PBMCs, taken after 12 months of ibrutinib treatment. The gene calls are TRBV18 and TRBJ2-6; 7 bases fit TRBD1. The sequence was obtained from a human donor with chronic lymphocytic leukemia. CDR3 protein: CASSGQVGLGSGANVLTF. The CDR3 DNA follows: TGTGCCAGCTCAGGACAGGTAGGACTTGGCTCTGGGGCCAACGTCCTGACTTTC.